This TCR beta chain was found in a study of glioma-infiltrating T cells. TCR alpha and beta CDR3 regions were amplified from RNA using iRepertoire nested multiplex PCR. For one-step reverse transcription and amplification, about 90-450 ng of tissue mRNA or PBMC total RNA was used. One entry per CDR3 protein results from TCRdb running MiXCR on the multiplex PCR reads. The sample comprises about 140,000 distinct CDR3 sequences, about 39% of which are singletons, and 20% to 25% rests with the top ten. Study observations and caveats: Tissue-blood divergence was below expectation in non-neoplastic patients, above in gliomas.

The V end was cut by 3 bases, the J end by 2 bases, with 7 bases between. Per the germline V gene, CDR1 is SEHNR and CDR2 is FQNEAQ (reference sequence). The CDR3 loop spans 14 amino acids. Comment on this clonotype: The antigen is unknown.

The chain carries TRBV7-9 and TRBJ2-2; no definite D call. Material: glioma tissue, nonneoplastic brain tissue, or PBMCs (not recorded which). The sequence was obtained from a human donor with low-grade glioma or glioblastoma, undergoing nonglioma brain surgery, or in good health (not recorded which). The CDR3, as DNA: TGTGCCAGCAGCTTCTGGCCAAACACCGGGGAGCTGTTTTTT. It is translated as CASSFWPNTGELFF.